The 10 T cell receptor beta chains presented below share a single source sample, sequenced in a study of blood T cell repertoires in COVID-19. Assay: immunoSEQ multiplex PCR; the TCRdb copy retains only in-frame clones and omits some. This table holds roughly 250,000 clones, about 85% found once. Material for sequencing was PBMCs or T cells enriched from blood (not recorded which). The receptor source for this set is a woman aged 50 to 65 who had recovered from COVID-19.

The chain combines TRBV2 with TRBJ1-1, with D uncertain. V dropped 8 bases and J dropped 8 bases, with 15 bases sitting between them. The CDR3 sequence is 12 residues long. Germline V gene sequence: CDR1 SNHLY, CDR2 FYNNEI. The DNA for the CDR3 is TGTGCCAGCGTCCTGGAGAGGGTAGAAGCTTTCTTT. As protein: CASVLERVEAFF.

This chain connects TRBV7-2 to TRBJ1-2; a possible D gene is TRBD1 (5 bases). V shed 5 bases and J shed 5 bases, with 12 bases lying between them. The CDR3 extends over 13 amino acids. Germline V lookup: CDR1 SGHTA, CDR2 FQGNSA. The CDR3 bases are TGTGCCAGCAGCATCTCACAGGATTATGGCTACACCTTC. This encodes CASSISQDYGYTF.

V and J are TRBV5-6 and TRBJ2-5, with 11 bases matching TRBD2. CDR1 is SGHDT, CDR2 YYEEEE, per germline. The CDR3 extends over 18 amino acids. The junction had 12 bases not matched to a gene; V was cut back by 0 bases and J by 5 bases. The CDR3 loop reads CASSLEGSGRAVSETQYF. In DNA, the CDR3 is TGTGCCAGCAGCTTGGAGGGTAGCGGGAGGGCGGTTTCGGAGACCCAGTACTTC.

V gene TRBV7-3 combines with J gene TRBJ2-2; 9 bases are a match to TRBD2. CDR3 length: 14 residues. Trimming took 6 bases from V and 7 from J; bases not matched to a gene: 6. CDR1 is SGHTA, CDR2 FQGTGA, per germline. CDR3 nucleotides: TGTGCCAGCAGGTTAGCGGGAGCGAACGGGGAGCTGTTTTTT. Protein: CASRLAGANGELFF. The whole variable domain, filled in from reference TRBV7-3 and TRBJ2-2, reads GAGVSQTPSNKVTEKGKYVELRCDPISGHTALYWYRQSLGQGPEFLIYFQGTGAADDSGLPNDRFFAVRPEGSVSTLKIQRTERGDSAVYLCASRLAGANGELFFGEGSRLTVL.

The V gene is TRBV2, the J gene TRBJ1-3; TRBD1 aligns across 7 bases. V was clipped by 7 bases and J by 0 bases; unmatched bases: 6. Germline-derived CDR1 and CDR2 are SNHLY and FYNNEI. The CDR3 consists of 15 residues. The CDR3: CASKEGAISGNTIYF. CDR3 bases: TGTGCCAGCAAAGAGGGGGCAATCTCTGGAAACACCATATATTTT.

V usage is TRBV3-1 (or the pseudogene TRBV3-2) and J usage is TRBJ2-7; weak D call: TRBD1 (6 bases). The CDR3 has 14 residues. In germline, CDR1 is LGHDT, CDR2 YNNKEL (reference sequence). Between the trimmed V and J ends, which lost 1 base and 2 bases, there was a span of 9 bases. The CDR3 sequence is CASSQAQGPYEQYF. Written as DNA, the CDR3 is TGTGCCAGCAGCCAAGCACAGGGCCCCTACGAGCAGTACTTC.

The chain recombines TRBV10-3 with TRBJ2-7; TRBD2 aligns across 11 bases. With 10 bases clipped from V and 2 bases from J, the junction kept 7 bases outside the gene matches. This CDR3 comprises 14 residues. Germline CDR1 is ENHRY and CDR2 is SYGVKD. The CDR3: CATGTSGLPYEQYF. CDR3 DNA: TGTGCCACTGGGACTAGCGGTCTTCCCTACGAGCAGTACTTC.

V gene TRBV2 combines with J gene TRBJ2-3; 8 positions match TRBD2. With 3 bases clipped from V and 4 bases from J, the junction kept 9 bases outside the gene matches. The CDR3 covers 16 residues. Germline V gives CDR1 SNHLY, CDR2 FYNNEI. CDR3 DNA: TGTGCCAGCAGTGATTTACTAGCGGAGGGGTCAGATACGCAGTATTTT. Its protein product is CASSDLLAEGSDTQYF.

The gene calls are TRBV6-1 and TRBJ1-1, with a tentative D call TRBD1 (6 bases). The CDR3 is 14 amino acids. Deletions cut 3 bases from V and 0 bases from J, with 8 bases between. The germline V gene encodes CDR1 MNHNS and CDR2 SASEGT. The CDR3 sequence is CASSEGALNTEAFF. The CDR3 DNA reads TGTGCCAGCAGTGAGGGGGCTTTGAACACTGAAGCTTTCTTT.

CDR3 sequence reads: CASRVGLGPYEQYF. DNA for the CDR3: TGTGCCAGCAGAGTGGGACTAGGTCCCTACGAGCAGTACTTC. The rearrangement uses TRBV28 and TRBJ2-7; 8 bases are a match to TRBD2. The length of the CDR3 is 14 residues. From germline, CDR1 is MDHEN and CDR2 SYDVKM. The trim removed 6 bases at V and 2 bases at J, leaving 6 bases unmatched.